The clone carrying this TCR beta chain was recorded many times. Antigen: not known. RNA transcripts provided the source from which TCR beta CDR3 regions were amplified. Using the HTBI primer set, a first-round RT-PCR was run on the TCR CDR3. TCRdb reanalysed the multiplex PCR reads using MiXCR and keeps one entry per CDR3 protein. The repertoire holds about 340,000 distinct CDR3 sequences, with approximately 18% as singletons. Deletions cut 8 bases from V and 1 base from J, with 14 bases between. The CDR3 runs to 14 residues. Per the germline V gene, CDR1 is SEHNR and CDR2 is FQNEAQ (reference sequence). This sample stems from a study of T cells in Graves' hyperthyroidism and ophthalmopathy. Study-level points and caveats: In the blood, most expanded thyroid clonotypes above 0.001 appeared as well.

The sequenced sample consisted of blood. The chain couples TRBV7-9 to TRBJ2-5; tentative D call: TRBD2 (6 bases). The receptor was derived from a woman in her forties or fifties with Graves' hyperthyroidism. This CDR3 reads CASSDRGGQETQYF. The CDR3 DNA reads as TGTGCCAGCTCGGATCGGGGAGGCCAAGAGACCCAGTACTTC.